One and the same sample provided the 27 T cell receptor beta chains below, sequenced in a study of regulatory T cells in long-lasting Graves disease. Investigators prepared the TCR beta libraries by applying iRepertoire HTBI primers and Arm-PCR of CDR3 regions. TCRdb re-called the multiplex PCR reads through MiXCR, storing one row per CDR3 protein. The data contain 400,000 to 550,000 distinct CDR3 sequences, under 15% of them seen just once; the ten biggest clones take up about a sixth. Described time point: newly diagnosed GD, antithyroid drugs for less than 3 months. The TCR library was prepared using RNA isolated from PBMCs. These data were also reused for a study on T cells in Graves' hyperthyroidism and ophthalmopathy.

The source material was peripheral blood mononuclear cells (PBMCs), sampled at new diagnosis, from a patient treated with antithyroid drugs. These receptors were collected from a woman aged 25 to 39 with Graves disease.

The V gene is TRBV5-1, the J gene TRBJ1-2; 9 bases are shared with TRBD1. V trimming: 4 bases; J trimming: 4 bases; junction bases outside the gene matches: 11. This CDR3 comprises 16 residues. Germline V gene data show CDR1 as SGHRS and CDR2 as YFSETQ. CDR3 sequence reads: CASSGGTGLQGYGYTF. As DNA, the CDR3 is TGCGCCAGCAGCGGCGGGACAGGGCTGCAGGGCTATGGCTACACCTTC. The variable domain in full, with the rest retrieved from reference TRBV5-1 and TRBJ1-2, is KAGVTQTPRYLIKTRGQQVTLSCSPISGHRSVSWYQQTPGQGLQFLFEYFSETQRNKGNFPGRFSGRQFSNSRSEMNVSTLELGDSALYLCASSGGTGLQGYGYTFGSGTRLTVV.

The V and J genes are TRBV19 and TRBJ2-1; 8 bases fit TRBD2. The V and J ends lost 3 bases and 0 bases, in that order; junction bases with no gene match: 7. Germline assignment: CDR1 LNHDA and CDR2 SQIVND (reference sequence). This CDR3 is 17 amino acids long. The CDR3 reads CASSIAGGVPSYNEQFF. CDR3 coding DNA: TGTGCCAGTAGTATCGCGGGGGGCGTCCCCTCCTACAATGAGCAGTTCTTC. The full variable domain, with the rest looked up from reference TRBV19 and TRBJ2-1, is DGGITQSPKYLFRKEGQNVTLSCEQNLNHDAMYWYRQDPGQGLRLIYYSQIVNDFQKGDIAEGYSVSREKKESFPLTVTSAQKNPTAFYLCASSIAGGVPSYNEQFFGPGTRLTVL.

This clonotype was picked up many times. The gene calls are TRBV18 and TRBJ2-7, with D possibly being TRBD2 (6 bases). The germline V gene has CDR1 KGHSH and CDR2 LQKENI. The CDR3 consists of 17 residues. V dropped 2 bases and J dropped 1 base, with 18 bases sitting between them. The CDR3 coding sequence is TGTGCCAGCTCACCATTCATCCCCCGGGAGTTATCCTACGAGCAGTACTTC. Protein sequence: CASSPFIPRELSYEQYF.

This clonotype was counted many times. The chain links TRBV4-1 to TRBJ2-1; no clear D gene. Germline loops: CDR1 MGHRA, CDR2 YSYEKL. Deletions cut 3 bases from V and 10 bases from J, with 10 bases between. The CDR3 has 12 amino acids. CDR3 in DNA: TGCGCCAGCAGCCACAGCGTCCGGGAGCAGTTCTTC. It translates to CASSHSVREQFF.

The chain couples TRBV30 to TRBJ2-2; 13 bases align to TRBD2. The germline V gene encodes CDR1 GTSNPN and CDR2 SVGIG (reference sequence). The CDR3 totals 15 residues. The chain's CDR3 is CARLAGGSNTGELFF. The CDR3 DNA reads as TGTGCAAGACTAGCGGGAGGCTCCAACACCGGGGAGCTGTTTTTT.

This clonotype was counted ten times or more. The chain links TRBV7-2 to TRBJ2-1, with 16 bases matching TRBD2. The CDR3 has 19 residues. With V trimmed by 8 bases and J by 3 bases, 13 bases remained unmatched. Germline CDR1 SGHTA, CDR2 FQGNSA. CDR3 coding DNA: TGTGCCAGCCCGACGGGGACTAGCGGGAGGGCCGGTTTCTACAATGAGCAGTTCTTC. It translates to CASPTGTSGRAGFYNEQFF. Based on the CDR3 plus reference TRBV7-2 and TRBJ2-1, the full variable domain is GAGVSQSPSNKVTEKGKDVELRCDPISGHTALYWYRQSLGQGLEFLIYFQGNSAPDKSGLPSDRFSAERTGGSVSTLTIQRTQQEDSAVYLCASPTGTSGRAGFYNEQFFGPGTRLTVL.

The chain uses TRBV30 and TRBJ2-1, with 11 bases that match TRBD2. V gave up 2 bases and J gave up 12 bases; unmatched junction bases: 6. Germline V lookup: CDR1 GTSNPN, CDR2 SVGIG (reference sequence). CDR3 size: 13 residues. The CDR3 here is CAWSSSGRGGQFF. CDR3 bases: TGTGCCTGGAGTAGTAGCGGGAGGGGAGGGCAGTTCTTC.

This clonotype showed up many times. The rearrangement links TRBV6-9 to TRBJ2-5; 7 bases match TRBD2. CDR3 length: 13 residues. V was clipped by 3 bases and J by 4 bases; unmatched bases: 2. Germline values: CDR1 MNHGY, CDR2 SVAAGI. This chain's CDR3 is CASSYTSVETQYF. The CDR3 DNA is TGTGCCAGCAGTTACACTAGCGTAGAGACCCAGTACTTC.

In its sample, this clonotype was seen a few times. The rearrangement joins TRBV20-1 to TRBJ2-7; 8 positions match TRBD1. Germline V gene data show CDR1 as DFQATT and CDR2 as SNEGSKA (reference sequence). The CDR3 is made up of 15 amino acids. The junction had 9 bases not matched to a gene; V was cut back by 2 bases and J by 3 bases. The CDR3: CSARIPDRGGYEQYF. As DNA, the CDR3 is TGCAGTGCTAGAATACCCGACAGGGGAGGCTACGAGCAGTACTTC.

In this sample, this clonotype turned up many times. V usage is TRBV18 and J usage is TRBJ2-1; 10 bases match TRBD1. Unmatched junction bases numbered 7, after V lost 5 bases and J lost 6 bases. This CDR3 region has 15 residues. Germline CDR1 and CDR2: KGHSH and LQKENI. The CDR3 DNA is TGTGCCAGCTCATACGGGACAGGGGAAGGCAATGAGCAGTTCTTC. It codes for CASSYGTGEGNEQFF.

This clonotype was counted many times. The chain couples TRBV20-1 to TRBJ2-2, with 8 bases matching TRBD2. V shed 2 bases and J 7 bases; nucleotides not matched to a gene: 6. Germline CDR1 reads DFQATT; CDR2 reads SNEGSKA (reference sequence). The CDR3 is 14 residues long. CDR3 bases: TGCAGTGCTAGAAGTCCACGGGAGGGCGGGGAGCTGTTTTTT. The encoded protein is CSARSPREGGELFF.

This clonotype was counted at least ten times. The J gene is TRBJ1-2, the V gene TRBV2; 10 bases fit TRBD1. J lost 8 bases, V lost 2 bases, and 14 bases had no gene match. The CDR3 is made up of 17 amino acids. Germline CDR1 and CDR2: SNHLY and FYNNEI. DNA for the CDR3: TGTGCCAGCAGTGAATGGGGACAGGGGCGCCCTGAGCACGGCTACACCTTC. Its translation: CASSEWGQGRPEHGYTF.

This clonotype was seen more than once but under ten times. The chain combines TRBV19 with TRBJ2-2; no clear D gene. The CDR3 is 15 residues long. V shed 7 bases and J shed 6 bases, with 18 bases lying between them. The germline V gene has CDR1 LNHDA and CDR2 SQIVND (reference sequence). The CDR3 region is CASTAIAFGAGELFF. The CDR3 DNA sequence: TGTGCCAGTACCGCCATCGCCTTTGGCGCCGGGGAGCTGTTTTTT.

This clonotype has at least ten counts. V and J are TRBV28 and TRBJ1-2; D is ambiguous. Germline V CDR1 and CDR2: MDHEN, SYDVKM. Trimming stripped 5 bases from V and 4 bases from J, with 11 bases between. This CDR3 comprises 13 residues. The CDR3 reads CASSPYKAYGYTF. The DNA for the CDR3 is TGTGCCAGCAGTCCCTATAAGGCCTATGGCTACACCTTC.

This clonotype has at least ten counts. This chain links TRBV3-1 with TRBJ2-5, with D possibly being TRBD2 (5 bases). The CDR3 runs to 15 residues. Germline CDR1 LGHDT, CDR2 YNNKEL (reference sequence). Trimming stripped 2 bases from V and 2 bases from J, with 12 bases between. CDR3 region: CASSQFDQRQETQYF. DNA of the CDR3: TGTGCCAGCAGCCAATTTGATCAGCGGCAAGAGACCCAGTACTTC.

Notes on this clonotype: It may be a read error: a sequence one base away is much more abundant. The V gene is TRBV5-1, the J gene TRBJ2-7, with D unclear. The CDR3 runs to 14 residues. V dropped 1 base and J dropped 3 bases, with 11 bases sitting between them. The V gene's germline CDR1 is SGHRS and CDR2 YFSETQ. This CDR3 is CASSLSHTFYEQYF. The CDR3 bases are TGCGCCAGCAGCTTGTCACACACATTCTACGAGCAGTACTTC. The variable domain in full, with the rest retrieved from reference TRBV5-1 and TRBJ2-7, is KAGVTQTPRYLIKTRGQQVTLSCSPISGHRSVSWYQQTPGQGLQFLFEYFSETQRNKGNFPGRFSGRQFSNSRSEMNVSTLELGDSALYLCASSLSHTFYEQYFGPGTRLTVT.

Many counts were recorded for this clonotype. V is TRBV5-1 and J is TRBJ2-3; 7 bases are shared with TRBD1. The germline V gene encodes CDR1 SGHRS and CDR2 YFSETQ. The CDR3 runs to 18 residues. Trimming at V came to 0 bases and at J to 2 bases, leaving 12 bases not matched to a gene. The CDR3 loop reads CASSLEGARTRFTDTQYF. CDR3 coding DNA: TGCGCCAGCAGCTTGGAGGGGGCGCGCACTAGGTTCACAGATACGCAGTATTTT.

This chain links TRBV19 with TRBJ1-6; D perhaps matches TRBD1 (6 bases). The CDR3 covers 16 residues. The V end lost 5 bases, the J end lost 9 bases, and 20 bases lay between the germline ends. Germline V gives CDR1 LNHDA, CDR2 SQIVND (reference sequence). DNA for the CDR3: TGTGCCAGTAGTCCAACCGGGACACGGCGGGGTTCACCCCTCCACTTT. Residues: CASSPTGTRRGSPLHF.

The J gene is TRBJ2-3, the V gene TRBV7-9; D is ambiguous. CDR3 size: 14 residues. CDR1 is SEHNR, CDR2 FQNEAQ, per germline (reference sequence). V was clipped by 11 bases and J by 0 bases, with 15 bases between them. The CDR3 sequence is CAHDPQTSTDTQYF. The CDR3, as DNA: TGTGCCCACGATCCCCAGACTAGCACAGATACGCAGTATTTT.

Ten or more counts support this clonotype. This chain uses TRBV20-1 with TRBJ2-2; 9 nucleotides match TRBD2. From germline, CDR1 is DFQATT and CDR2 SNEGSKA (reference sequence). The J segment lost 4 bases and the V segment lost 5 bases, leaving 8 bases of the junction unmatched. This CDR3 comprises 15 residues. This CDR3 reads CSAPSAGGTTGELFF. CDR3 DNA sequence: TGCAGTGCTCCTTCCGCGGGAGGGACCACCGGGGAGCTGTTTTTT.

Points on this clonotype: This could be a read error, since a much larger clone is one nucleotide away. This chain links TRBV6-2 or TRBV6-3 with TRBJ2-6; D is perhaps TRBD2 (6 bases). The CDR3 has 16 amino acids. V shed 5 bases and J shed 2 bases, with 13 bases lying between them. Germline values: CDR1 MNHEY, CDR2 SVGEGT. The CDR3 sequence: CASSEAGGPGANVLTF. The DNA of the CDR3 is TGTGCCAGCAGTGAAGCCGGGGGACCTGGGGCCAACGTCCTGACTTTC.

This clonotype has a single count. V usage is TRBV30 and J usage is TRBJ1-5; 12 bases match TRBD1. The germline V gene has CDR1 GTSNPN and CDR2 SVGIG (reference sequence). The CDR3 totals 14 residues. Germline trimming cut 4 bases from V and 7 bases from J; bases unmatched to any gene: 5. CDR3 region: CAWKGTGGGQPQHF. CDR3 bases: TGTGCCTGGAAGGGGACAGGGGGCGGACAGCCCCAGCATTTT.

This clonotype has at least ten counts. The chain combines TRBV7-9 with TRBJ2-7, with 9 bases matching TRBD1. CDR1 is SEHNR and CDR2 is FQNEAQ in the germline V gene (reference sequence). Germline trimming cut 5 bases from V and 0 bases from J; bases unmatched to any gene: 11. There are 17 residues in the CDR3. CDR3 sequence (DNA): TGTGCCAGCAGCCCCTTAGCGTGGGACAGGGTCTCCTACGAGCAGTACTTC. Translating it yields CASSPLAWDRVSYEQYF.

This clonotype has ten or more counts. The chain has TRBV2 and TRBJ1-1; D is ambiguous. This CDR3 has 15 residues. Germline V gene lookup returns CDR1 SNHLY and CDR2 FYNNEI. V lost 5 bases, J lost 2 bases, and 15 bases lay in between. Here the CDR3 reads CASSPVTSINTEAFF. The DNA of the CDR3 is TGTGCCAGCAGTCCCGTAACCTCAATAAACACTGAAGCTTTCTTT.

This clonotype came up many times. The rearrangement joins TRBV12-3 or TRBV12-4 to TRBJ2-6; D gene ambiguous. The germline V and J ends were trimmed by 8 bases and 1 base, with 18 bases remaining between them. The CDR3 length is 17 residues. CDR3 DNA sequence: TGTGCCAGCGGACGAGCCGAAGCCTATTCTGGGGCCAACGTCCTGACTTTC. It is translated as CASGRAEAYSGANVLTF.

V and J are TRBV28 and TRBJ2-4, with 16 bases that match TRBD2. This CDR3 is built from 18 residues. Losses at the gene ends were 7 bases for V and 2 bases for J; bases not matched to a gene: 8. Germline V gene sequence: CDR1 MDHEN, CDR2 SYDVKM. CDR3 amino acids: CASIPGLAGGMSKNIQYF. The CDR3 DNA sequence: TGTGCCAGCATTCCGGGACTAGCGGGAGGGATGTCCAAAAACATTCAGTACTTC.

This clonotype was detected ten times or more. The V gene is TRBV6-2 or TRBV6-3, the J gene TRBJ2-1; TRBD2 aligns across 11 bases. CDR1 is MNHEY, CDR2 SVGEGT, per germline. J was trimmed by 5 bases and V by 2 bases; bases with no gene match: 8. The CDR3 extends over 17 amino acids. CDR3 bases: TGTGCCAGCAGTTACACTTCCGGGACTAGCGGTAACAATGAGCAGTTCTTC. It is translated as CASSYTSGTSGNNEQFF.